This record looks at one T cell receptor (beta chain) sequence and its context. These data are taken from a study of blood T cell repertoires in COVID-19. How the authors handled the data: Estimation of nucleated cell counts relied on the amplification of reference gene primers. The protocol was immunoSEQ multiplex PCR, while the TCRdb copy is restricted to in-frame clones and leaves out a portion. V and J calls and clone size are as listed in that table; D and trimming were resolved from the DNA. Of around 180,000 clones listed, about 80% are singletons. Germline values: CDR1 MNHEY, CDR2 SMNVEV (reference sequence). The length of the CDR3 is 13 residues. V dropped 2 bases and J dropped 1 base, with 5 bases sitting between them.

The J gene is TRBJ1-1, the V gene TRBV27; D remains ambiguous. The sequence derives from a human donor in a cohort sampled during active COVID-19. Sequenced input: peripheral blood. The DNA of the CDR3 is TGTGCCAGCAGTTTAGCCAGGAACACTGAAGCTTTCTTT. Protein: CASSLARNTEAFF.